Each of the 18 T cell receptor beta chains below was sequenced from the same sample in a study of T-cell reconstitution after alpha-beta-depleted transplantation in children. Preparing the TCRbeta library involved the use of unique molecular identifiers. In TCRdb, the PCR reads were re-called with MiXCR into one record per CDR3 protein. Altogether approximately 300,000 distinct CDR3 sequences are present, 10% being singletons, with the ten largest covering just under 7.5%. Here the sequenced sample was PBMCs, taken before TCRalphabeta/CD19-depleted stem cell transplant. All receptors derive from a boy in the first two years of life with acute myeloid leukemia, due to receive a stem cell transplant.

Many counts were recorded for this clonotype. The V gene is TRBV24-1, the J gene TRBJ2-2; TRBD1 aligns across 10 bases. The CDR3 is made up of 14 amino acids. Looked up from germline, CDR1 is KGHDR and CDR2 is SFDVKD. The V gene end was trimmed by 9 bases and the J gene end by 3 bases; junction bases not matched to a gene: 3. CDR3 in DNA: TGTGCCACCCGACAGGGGGCCCACACCGGGGAGCTGTTTTTT. This codes for CATRQGAHTGELFF.

This clonotype was seen many times. This rearrangement joins TRBV7-3 to TRBJ2-1; 9 bases map to TRBD2. Unmatched junction bases numbered 7, after V lost 2 bases and J lost 2 bases. The CDR3 is 17 amino acids. Germline V lookup: CDR1 SGHTA, CDR2 FQGTGA. The CDR3 region is CASSLGAGGPPYNEQFF. In DNA form, the CDR3 reads TGTGCCAGCAGCTTAGGGGCGGGAGGGCCCCCCTACAATGAGCAGTTCTTC.

This clonotype has at least ten counts. The chain couples TRBV6-4 to TRBJ2-2; maybe TRBD1 (6 bases). The germline V gene has CDR1 MRHNA and CDR2 SNTAGT. Deletions cut 3 bases from V and 4 bases from J, with 15 bases between. The CDR3 spans 16 residues. CDR3 protein: CASSERQGLGTGELFF. The CDR3 nucleotides are TGTGCCAGCAGTGAACGCCAGGGGTTGGGCACCGGGGAGCTGTTTTTT.

In its sample, this clonotype was seen many times. The J gene is TRBJ1-5, the V gene TRBV7-9, with D possibly being TRBD1 (5 bases). Germline V gene lookup returns CDR1 SEHNR and CDR2 FQNEAQ (reference sequence). Trimming took off 5 bases at V and 0 bases at J, with 14 bases between the two ends. The CDR3 consists of 16 residues. The CDR3 region is CASSHRDGNSNQPQHF. CDR3 nucleotide sequence: TGTGCCAGCAGCCATCGGGACGGTAATAGCAATCAGCCCCAGCATTTT.

At least ten counts were recorded for this clonotype. The genes are TRBV29-1 and TRBJ2-1; 10 nucleotides match TRBD2. The CDR3 spans 15 residues. Trimming took 0 bases from V and 7 from J; bases not matched to a gene: 6. Germline CDR1 reads SQVTM; CDR2 reads ANQGSEA. The CDR3 reads CSVEDRSGGVNEQFF. The CDR3 region has the DNA TGCAGCGTTGAAGATCGCAGCGGGGGGGTGAATGAGCAGTTCTTC.

This clonotype was observed a few times. This chain connects TRBV12-3 or TRBV12-4 to TRBJ2-7; D unresolved. The ends were cut back, 1 base at V and 4 bases at J, with 14 bases in the middle. This CDR3 is 15 amino acids long. The CDR3 coding sequence is TGTGCCAGCAGTTTAGATACGGTCGTAAGATACGAGCAGTACTTC. It codes for CASSLDTVVRYEQYF.

Many counts were recorded for this clonotype. The chain is built from TRBV4-2 and TRBJ2-7, with 8 positions matching TRBD1. This CDR3 contains 16 residues. The V segment lost 4 bases and the J segment 0 bases; nucleotides outside the gene matches: 8. Germline CDR1 LGHNA, CDR2 YNFKEQ. The CDR3 nucleotides are TGTGCCAGCAGCCCGGAACGACAGGGGAGCTCCTACGAGCAGTACTTC. As protein: CASSPERQGSSYEQYF.

This clonotype has just a few counts. The genes are TRBV12-3 or TRBV12-4 and TRBJ1-2, with TRBD1 as a possible D gene (5 bases). Trimming pared 7 bases from V and 4 bases from J, leaving 13 bases between. This CDR3 spans 13 amino acids. For the CDR3, the DNA is TGTGCCAGCACCTTCGGGGCGAGCTATGGCTACACCTTC. Protein sequence: CASTFGASYGYTF.

V is TRBV19 and J is TRBJ1-4; D ambiguous. Trimming pared 7 bases from V and 8 bases from J, leaving 8 bases between. This CDR3 contains 11 residues. Germline CDR1 is LNHDA and CDR2 is SQIVND (reference sequence). CDR3 loop: CASTSGEKLFF. CDR3 bases: TGTGCCAGTACCTCGGGGGAAAAACTGTTTTTT.

The rearrangement uses TRBV28 and TRBJ1-2; D might be TRBD1 (5 bases). V was trimmed by 2 bases and J by 5 bases, leaving 12 bases between them. Germline values: CDR1 MDHEN, CDR2 SYDVKM. The length of the CDR3 is 14 residues. CDR3 DNA sequence: TGTGCCAGCAGTTTAGGGACCCGGAGATATGGCTACACCTTC. Its protein product is CASSLGTRRYGYTF.

The V and J genes are TRBV7-9 and TRBJ2-7, with D maybe TRBD1 (6 bases). The CDR3 is made up of 12 amino acids. V was cut by 10 bases and J by 8 bases, with 18 bases left in between. Germline CDR1 and CDR2: SEHNR and FQNEAQ (reference sequence). CDR3 sequence (DNA): TGTGCCATCAGTTCTAACAGGGTTCAGCAGTACTTC. It encodes CAISSNRVQQYF. Using reference TRBV7-9 and TRBJ2-7 for the parts outside the CDR3, the full variable domain is DTGVSQNPRHKITKRGQNVTFRCDPISEHNRLYWYRQTLGQGPEFLTYFQNEAQLEKSRLLSDRFSAERPKGSFSTLEIQRTEQGDSAMYLCAISSNRVQQYFGPGTRLTVT.

This clonotype was counted at least ten times. The rearrangement links TRBV10-3 to TRBJ2-1; D remains ambiguous. The V gene lost 10 bases and the J gene lost 0 bases, with 10 bases spanning the gap. The CDR3 length is 13 residues. The germline V gene encodes CDR1 ENHRY and CDR2 SYGVKD. CDR3 DNA: TGTGCCAGTATGGAGCCCTCCTACAATGAGCAGTTCTTC. Translation: CASMEPSYNEQFF.

Ten or more counts support this clonotype. The V and J genes are TRBV10-3 and TRBJ2-7; 12 bases fit TRBD2. There are 15 residues in the CDR3. V shed 5 bases and J 4 bases; nucleotides not matched to a gene: 6. Germline V gene data show CDR1 as ENHRY and CDR2 as SYGVKD. The CDR3 coding sequence is TGTGCCATCAGTCTAGGACTAGCGGGACAATACGAGCAGTACTTC. Protein sequence: CAISLGLAGQYEQYF.

This clonotype was seen repeatedly, ten times or more. The chain joins TRBV6-5 to TRBJ2-1; D might be TRBD1 (6 bases). Germline loops: CDR1 MNHEY, CDR2 SVGAGI. Between the trimmed V and J ends, which lost 2 bases and 1 base, there was a span of 12 bases. The CDR3 runs 16 residues. CDR3 sequence: CASSYGNRASYNEQFF. The CDR3 DNA reads TGTGCCAGCAGTTACGGGAACAGGGCTTCCTACAATGAGCAGTTCTTC.

This clonotype was seen repeatedly, ten times or more. The CDR3 bases are TGTGCCATCAACCCAGCGGGGGGGCGAGAGACCCAGTACTTC. Protein: CAINPAGGRETQYF. V is TRBV10-3 and J is TRBJ2-5; 10 bases match TRBD2. Unmatched junction bases numbered 6, after V lost 7 bases and J lost 4 bases. Per the germline V gene, CDR1 is ENHRY and CDR2 is SYGVKD. This CDR3 contains 14 residues.

The CDR3 DNA follows: TGTGCCAGCAGTCCCCTAGCGGCCACAGATACGCAGTATTTT. This sequence encodes CASSPLAATDTQYF. This chain joins TRBV6-1 and TRBJ2-3; 7 bases agree with TRBD2. With V trimmed by 5 bases and J by 2 bases, 4 bases remained unmatched. The CDR3 runs to 14 residues. Germline CDR1 MNHNS, CDR2 SASEGT.

The sample holds many counts of this clonotype. V usage is TRBV5-8 and J usage is TRBJ2-7, with no clear D. This CDR3 region has 14 residues. CDR1 is SGHTS, CDR2 YDEGEE, per germline. V lost 0 bases and J lost 0, with 7 bases in between. CDR3 nucleotides: TGTGCCAGCAGCTTGGTGCGCAGCTCCTACGAGCAGTACTTC. It yields the protein CASSLVRSSYEQYF.

This clonotype was seen repeatedly, ten times or more. J is TRBJ1-4 and V is TRBV11-1; a weak D match, TRBD1 (6 bases). From germline, CDR1 is SGHAT and CDR2 FQDESV (reference sequence). Trimming shortened V by 7 bases and J by 3 bases, and 15 bases separated the two germline ends. The CDR3 is made up of 15 amino acids. The CDR3 sequence is CASTPQGTANEKLFF. CDR3 DNA: TGTGCCAGCACCCCACAGGGCACAGCTAATGAAAAACTGTTTTTT.